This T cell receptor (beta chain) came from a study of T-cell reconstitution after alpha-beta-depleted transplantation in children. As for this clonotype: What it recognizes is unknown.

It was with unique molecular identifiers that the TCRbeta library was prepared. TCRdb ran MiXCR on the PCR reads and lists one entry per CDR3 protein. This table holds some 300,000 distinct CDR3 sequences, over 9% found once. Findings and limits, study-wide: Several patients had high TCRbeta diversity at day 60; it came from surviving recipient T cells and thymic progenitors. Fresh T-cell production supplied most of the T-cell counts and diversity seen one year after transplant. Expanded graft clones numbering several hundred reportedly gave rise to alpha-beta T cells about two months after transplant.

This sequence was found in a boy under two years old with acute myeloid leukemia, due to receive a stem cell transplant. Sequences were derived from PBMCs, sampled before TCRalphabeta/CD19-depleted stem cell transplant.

CDR3 coding DNA: TGTGCCAGCAGCCCCCCAGCAAACATTCAGTACTTC. It specifies CASSPPANIQYF. The chain has TRBV6-2 or TRBV6-3 and TRBJ2-4; D unresolved. The CDR3 is 12 amino acids. The germline gives CDR1 MNHEY, CDR2 SVGEGT. Trimming removed 6 bases from V and 6 bases from J, with 9 bases in between.